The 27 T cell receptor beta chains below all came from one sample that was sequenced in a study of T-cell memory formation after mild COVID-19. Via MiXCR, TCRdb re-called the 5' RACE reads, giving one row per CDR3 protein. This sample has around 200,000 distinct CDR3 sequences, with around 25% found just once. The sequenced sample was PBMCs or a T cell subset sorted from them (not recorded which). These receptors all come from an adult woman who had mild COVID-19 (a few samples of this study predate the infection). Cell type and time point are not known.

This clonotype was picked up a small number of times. CDR3 nucleotide sequence: TGTGCCAGCAGTGAATCTAGCGGGATCACAGATACGCAGTATTTT. Translating it yields CASSESSGITDTQYF. The chain has TRBV6-1 and TRBJ2-3; 9 positions agree with TRBD2. From germline, CDR1 is MNHNS and CDR2 SASEGT. J lost 2 bases, V lost 2 bases, and 2 bases had no gene match. The CDR3 has 15 amino acids.

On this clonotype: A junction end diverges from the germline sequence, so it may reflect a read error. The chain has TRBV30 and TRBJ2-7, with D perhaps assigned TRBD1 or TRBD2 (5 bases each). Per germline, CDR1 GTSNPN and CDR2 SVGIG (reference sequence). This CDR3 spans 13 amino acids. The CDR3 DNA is TGTGCCTGGAGAGGGACGGGTTCTTACGGGCAGTACTTC. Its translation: CAWRGTGSYGQYF.

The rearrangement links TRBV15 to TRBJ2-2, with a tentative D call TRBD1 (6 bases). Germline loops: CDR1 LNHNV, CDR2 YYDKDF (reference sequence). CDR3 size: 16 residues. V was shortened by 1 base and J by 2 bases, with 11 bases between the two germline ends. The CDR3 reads CATSRGWGQNTGELFF. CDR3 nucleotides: TGTGCCACCAGCAGAGGTTGGGGGCAAAACACCGGGGAGCTGTTTTTT.

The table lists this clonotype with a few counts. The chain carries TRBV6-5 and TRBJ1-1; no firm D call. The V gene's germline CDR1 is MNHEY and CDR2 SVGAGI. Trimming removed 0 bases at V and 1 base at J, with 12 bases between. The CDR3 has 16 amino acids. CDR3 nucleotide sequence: TGTGCCAGCAGTTACTCGAGTTGGCGGGAGAACACTGAAGCTTTCTTT. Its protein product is CASSYSSWRENTEAFF.

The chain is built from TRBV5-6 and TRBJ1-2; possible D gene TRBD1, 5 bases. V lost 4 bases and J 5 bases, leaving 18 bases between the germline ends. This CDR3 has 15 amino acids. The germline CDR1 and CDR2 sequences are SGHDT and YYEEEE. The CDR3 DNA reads TGTGCCAGCAGCATGGAGGTGGGGCGAGGGTATGGCTACACCTTC. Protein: CASSMEVGRGYGYTF.

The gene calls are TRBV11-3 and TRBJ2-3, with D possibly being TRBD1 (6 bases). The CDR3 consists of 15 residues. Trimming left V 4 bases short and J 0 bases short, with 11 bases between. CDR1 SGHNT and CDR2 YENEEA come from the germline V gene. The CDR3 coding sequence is TGTGCCAGCAGCTGGCAGGGGTCTAGCACAGATACGCAGTATTTT. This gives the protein CASSWQGSSTDTQYF. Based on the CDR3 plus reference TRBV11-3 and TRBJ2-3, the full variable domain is EAGVVQSPRYKIIEKKQPVAFWCNPISGHNTLYWYLQNLGQGPELLIRYENEEAVDDSQLPKDRFSAERLKGVDSTLKIQPAELGDSAVYLCASSWQGSSTDTQYFGPGTRLTVL.

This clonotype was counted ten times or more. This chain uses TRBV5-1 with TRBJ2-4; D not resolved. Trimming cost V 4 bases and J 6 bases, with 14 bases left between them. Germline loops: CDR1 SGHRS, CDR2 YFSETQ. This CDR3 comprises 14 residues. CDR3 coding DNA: TGCGCCAGCAGCCCCGGATTAGTGGGAAACATTCAGTACTTC. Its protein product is CASSPGLVGNIQYF.

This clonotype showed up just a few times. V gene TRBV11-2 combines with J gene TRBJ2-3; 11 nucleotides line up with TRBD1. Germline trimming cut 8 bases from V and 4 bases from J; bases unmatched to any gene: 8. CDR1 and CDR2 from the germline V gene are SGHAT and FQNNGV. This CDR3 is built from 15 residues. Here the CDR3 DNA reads TGTGCCAGCGGACAGGGGGCGATCAGTGCAGATACGCAGTATTTT. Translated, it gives CASGQGAISADTQYF.

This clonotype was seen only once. The CDR3: CASSLSGVIFGETQYF. CDR3 DNA: TGTGCCAGCAGCTTATCAGGGGTTATATTCGGAGAGACCCAGTACTTC. V and J are TRBV7-6 and TRBJ2-5, with a weak D call TRBD1 (6 bases). This CDR3 has 16 amino acids. The V end was cut by 2 bases, the J end by 4 bases, with 17 bases between. Germline V lookup: CDR1 SGHVS, CDR2 FNYEAQ.

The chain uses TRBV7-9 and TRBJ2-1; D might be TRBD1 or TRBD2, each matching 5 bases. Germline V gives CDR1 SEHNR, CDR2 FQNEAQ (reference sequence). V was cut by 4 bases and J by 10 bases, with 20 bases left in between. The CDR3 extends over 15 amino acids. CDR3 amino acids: CASSWGPSRRPEQFF. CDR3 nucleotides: TGTGCCAGCAGCTGGGGACCGTCTAGGAGGCCCGAGCAGTTCTTC.

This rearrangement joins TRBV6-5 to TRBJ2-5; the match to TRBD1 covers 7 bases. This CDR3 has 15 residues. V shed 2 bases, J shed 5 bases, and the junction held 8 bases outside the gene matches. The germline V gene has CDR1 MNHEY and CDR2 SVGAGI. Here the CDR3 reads CASSYRPGQSETQYF. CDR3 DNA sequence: TGTGCCAGCAGTTACCGGCCGGGACAGTCGGAGACCCAGTACTTC.

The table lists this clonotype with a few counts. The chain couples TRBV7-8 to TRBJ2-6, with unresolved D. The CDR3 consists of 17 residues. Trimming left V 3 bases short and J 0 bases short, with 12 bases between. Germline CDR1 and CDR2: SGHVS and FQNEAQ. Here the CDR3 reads CASSLATPRSGANVLTF. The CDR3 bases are TGTGCCAGCAGCTTGGCGACCCCACGCTCTGGGGCCAACGTCCTGACTTTC.

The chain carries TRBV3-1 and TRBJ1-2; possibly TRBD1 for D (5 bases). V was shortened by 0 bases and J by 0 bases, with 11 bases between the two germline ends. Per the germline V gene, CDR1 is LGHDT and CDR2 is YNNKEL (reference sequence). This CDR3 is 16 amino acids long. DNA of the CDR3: TGTGCCAGCAGCCAAGACGTGGGGACGGCTAACTATGGCTACACCTTC. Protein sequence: CASSQDVGTANYGYTF.

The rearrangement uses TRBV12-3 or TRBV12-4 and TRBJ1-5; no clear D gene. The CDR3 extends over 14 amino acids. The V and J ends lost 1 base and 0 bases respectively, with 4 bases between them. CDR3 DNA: TGTGCCAGCAGTTTAGACAATAGCAATCAGCCCCAGCATTTT. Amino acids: CASSLDNSNQPQHF.

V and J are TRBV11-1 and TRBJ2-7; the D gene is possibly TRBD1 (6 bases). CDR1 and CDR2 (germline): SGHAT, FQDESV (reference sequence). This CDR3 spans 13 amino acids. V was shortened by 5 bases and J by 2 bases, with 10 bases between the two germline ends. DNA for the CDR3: TGTGCCAGCAGCCGAACAGGGACCTACGAGCAGTACTTC. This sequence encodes CASSRTGTYEQYF.

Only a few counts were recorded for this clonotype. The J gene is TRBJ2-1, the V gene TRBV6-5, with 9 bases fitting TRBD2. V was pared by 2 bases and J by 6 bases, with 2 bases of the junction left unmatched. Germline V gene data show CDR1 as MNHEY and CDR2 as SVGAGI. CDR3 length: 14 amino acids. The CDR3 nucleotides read TGTGCCAGCAGTTACCCGGGACTAGCCAATGAGCAGTTCTTC. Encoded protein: CASSYPGLANEQFF.

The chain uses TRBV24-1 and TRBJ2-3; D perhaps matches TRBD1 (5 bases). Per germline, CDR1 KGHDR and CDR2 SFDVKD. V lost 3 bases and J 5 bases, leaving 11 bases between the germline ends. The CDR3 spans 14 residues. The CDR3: CATSDLPGLDTQYF. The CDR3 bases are TGTGCCACCAGTGATCTGCCAGGGTTAGATACGCAGTATTTT.

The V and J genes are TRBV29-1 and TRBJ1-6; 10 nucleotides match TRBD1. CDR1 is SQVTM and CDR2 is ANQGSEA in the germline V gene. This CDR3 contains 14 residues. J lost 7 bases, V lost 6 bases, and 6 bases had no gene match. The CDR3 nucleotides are TGCAGCGTCCGGGACAGGGGAAAAAATTCACCCCTCCACTTT. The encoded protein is CSVRDRGKNSPLHF.

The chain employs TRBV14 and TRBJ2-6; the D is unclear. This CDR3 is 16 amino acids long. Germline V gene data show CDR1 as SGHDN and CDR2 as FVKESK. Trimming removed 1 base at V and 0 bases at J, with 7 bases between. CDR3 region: CASSQVYNSGANVLTF. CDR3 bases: TGTGCCAGCAGCCAAGTTTACAACTCTGGGGCCAACGTCCTGACTTTC.

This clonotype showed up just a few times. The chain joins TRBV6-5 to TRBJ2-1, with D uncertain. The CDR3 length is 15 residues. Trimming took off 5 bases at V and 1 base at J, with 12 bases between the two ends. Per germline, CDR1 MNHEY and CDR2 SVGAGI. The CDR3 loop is CASSLDGFSYNEQFF. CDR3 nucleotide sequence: TGTGCCAGCAGTCTGGACGGATTTTCCTACAATGAGCAGTTCTTC.

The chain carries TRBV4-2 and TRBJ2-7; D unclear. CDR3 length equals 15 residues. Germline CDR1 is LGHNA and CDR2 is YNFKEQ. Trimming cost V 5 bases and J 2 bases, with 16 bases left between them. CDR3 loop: CASSKINVAPYEQYF. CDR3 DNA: TGTGCCAGCAGCAAAATAAACGTGGCTCCCTACGAGCAGTACTTC.

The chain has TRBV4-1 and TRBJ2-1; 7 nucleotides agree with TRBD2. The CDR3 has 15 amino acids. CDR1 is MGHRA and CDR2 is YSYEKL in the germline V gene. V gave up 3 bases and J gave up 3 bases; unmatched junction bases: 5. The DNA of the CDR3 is TGCGCCAGCAGCCAGGAGCGGGGATTCTACAATGAGCAGTTCTTC. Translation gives CASSQERGFYNEQFF.

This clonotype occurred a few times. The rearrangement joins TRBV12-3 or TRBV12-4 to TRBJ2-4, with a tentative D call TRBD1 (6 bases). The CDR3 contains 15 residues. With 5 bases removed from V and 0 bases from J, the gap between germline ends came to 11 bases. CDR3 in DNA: TGTGCCAGCAGTATCGCAGGGGTAGCCAAAAACATTCAGTACTTC. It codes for CASSIAGVAKNIQYF.

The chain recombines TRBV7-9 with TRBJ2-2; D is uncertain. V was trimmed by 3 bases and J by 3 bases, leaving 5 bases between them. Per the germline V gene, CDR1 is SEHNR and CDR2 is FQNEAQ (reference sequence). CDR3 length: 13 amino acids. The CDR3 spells CASSFDYTGELFF. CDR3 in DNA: TGTGCCAGCAGCTTTGACTACACCGGGGAGCTGTTTTTT.

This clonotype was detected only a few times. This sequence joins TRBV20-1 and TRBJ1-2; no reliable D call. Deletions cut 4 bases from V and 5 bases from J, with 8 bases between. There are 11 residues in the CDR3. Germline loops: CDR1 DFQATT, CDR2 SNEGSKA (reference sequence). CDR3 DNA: TGCAGTGCTACCGATGGGTATGGCTACACCTTC. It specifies CSATDGYGYTF.

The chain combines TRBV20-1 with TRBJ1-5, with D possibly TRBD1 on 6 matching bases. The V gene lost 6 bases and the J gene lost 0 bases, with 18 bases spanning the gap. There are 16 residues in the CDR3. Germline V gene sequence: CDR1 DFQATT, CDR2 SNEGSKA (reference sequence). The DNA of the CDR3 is TGCAGTGCCATTAGGACAGAAGGATATAGCAATCAGCCCCAGCATTTT. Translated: CSAIRTEGYSNQPQHF.

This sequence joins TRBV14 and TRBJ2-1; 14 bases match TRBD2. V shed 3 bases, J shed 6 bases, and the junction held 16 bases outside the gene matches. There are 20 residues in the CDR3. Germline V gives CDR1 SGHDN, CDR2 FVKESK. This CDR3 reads CASSQAPGLAGGSNSNEQFF. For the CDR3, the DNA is TGTGCCAGCAGCCAGGCCCCCGGACTAGCGGGGGGTTCTAATTCCAATGAGCAGTTCTTC.